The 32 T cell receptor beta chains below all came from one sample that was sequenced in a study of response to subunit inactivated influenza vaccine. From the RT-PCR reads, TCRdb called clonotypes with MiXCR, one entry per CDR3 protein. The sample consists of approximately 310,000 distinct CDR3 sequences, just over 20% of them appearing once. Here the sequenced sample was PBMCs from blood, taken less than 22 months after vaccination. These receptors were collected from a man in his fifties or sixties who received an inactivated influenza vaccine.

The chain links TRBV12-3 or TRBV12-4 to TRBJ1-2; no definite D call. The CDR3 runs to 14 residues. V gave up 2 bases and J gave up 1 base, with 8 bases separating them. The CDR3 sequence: CASSLSRINYGYTF. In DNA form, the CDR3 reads TGTGCCAGCAGTTTAAGTAGGATTAACTATGGCTACACCTTC.

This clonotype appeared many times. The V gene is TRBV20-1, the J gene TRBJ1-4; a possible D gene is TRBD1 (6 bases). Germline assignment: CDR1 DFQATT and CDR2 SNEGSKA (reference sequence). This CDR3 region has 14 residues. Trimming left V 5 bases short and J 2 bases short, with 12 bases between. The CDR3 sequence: CSAYNRVTNEKLFF. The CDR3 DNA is TGCAGTGCTTATAACAGGGTTACTAATGAAAAACTGTTTTTT.

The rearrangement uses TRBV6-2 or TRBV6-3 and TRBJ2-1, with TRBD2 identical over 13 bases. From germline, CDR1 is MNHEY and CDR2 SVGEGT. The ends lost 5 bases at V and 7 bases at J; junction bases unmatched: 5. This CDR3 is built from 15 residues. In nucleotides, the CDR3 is TGTGCCAGCAGTACAAGGACTAGCGGGAGTAATGAGCAGTTCTTC. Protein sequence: CASSTRTSGSNEQFF.

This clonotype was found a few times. CDR3 nucleotide sequence: TGCGCCAGAAGGGTGGGGGGGGTAGAGCAGTACTTC. This translates into CARRVGGVEQYF. The chain employs TRBV10-1 and TRBJ2-7; TRBD2 matches at 7 bases. The V gene's germline CDR1 is WNHNN and CDR2 SYGVQD (reference sequence). This CDR3 spans 12 amino acids. V lost 9 bases to trimming and J lost 7 bases; unmatched junction nucleotides: 9.

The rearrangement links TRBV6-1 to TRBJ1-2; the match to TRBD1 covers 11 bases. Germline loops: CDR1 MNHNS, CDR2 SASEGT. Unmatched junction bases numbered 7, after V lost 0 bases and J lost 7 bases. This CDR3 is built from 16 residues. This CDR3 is CASSEAMDRGLRGYTF. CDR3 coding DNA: TGTGCCAGCAGTGAAGCAATGGACAGGGGGCTTCGTGGCTACACCTTC.

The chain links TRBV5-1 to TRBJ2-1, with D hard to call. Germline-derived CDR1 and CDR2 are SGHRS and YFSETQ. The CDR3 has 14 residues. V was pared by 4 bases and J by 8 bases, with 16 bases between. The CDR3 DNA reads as TGCGCCAGCAGCCTCGAGTGGTACGGCGATGAGCAGTTCTTC. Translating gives CASSLEWYGDEQFF.

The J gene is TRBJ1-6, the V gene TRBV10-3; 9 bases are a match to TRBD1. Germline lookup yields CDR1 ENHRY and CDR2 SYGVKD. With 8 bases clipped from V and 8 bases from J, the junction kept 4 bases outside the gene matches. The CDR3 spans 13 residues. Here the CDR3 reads CAIGGQGYSPLHF. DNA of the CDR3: TGTGCCATCGGGGGACAGGGTTATTCACCCCTCCACTTT.

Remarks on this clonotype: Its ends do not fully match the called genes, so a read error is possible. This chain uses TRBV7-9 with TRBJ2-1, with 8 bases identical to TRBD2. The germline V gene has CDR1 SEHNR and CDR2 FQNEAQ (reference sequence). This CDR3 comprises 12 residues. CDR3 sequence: CASSYGTSEQLF. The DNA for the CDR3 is TGTGCCAGCAGCTACGGGACTAGTGAGCAGCTCTTC.

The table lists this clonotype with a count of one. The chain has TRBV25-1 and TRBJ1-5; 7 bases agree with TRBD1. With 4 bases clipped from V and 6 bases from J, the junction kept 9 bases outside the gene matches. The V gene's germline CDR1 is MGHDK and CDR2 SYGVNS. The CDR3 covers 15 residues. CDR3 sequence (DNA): TGTGCCAGCAGTGGTTCAGGGGGTCTCAGTCAGCCCCAGCATTTT. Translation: CASSGSGGLSQPQHF.

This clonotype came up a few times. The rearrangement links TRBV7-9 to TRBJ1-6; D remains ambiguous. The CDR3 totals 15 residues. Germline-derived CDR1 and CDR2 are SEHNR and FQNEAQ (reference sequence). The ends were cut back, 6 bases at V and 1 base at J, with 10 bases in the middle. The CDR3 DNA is TGTGCCAGCAGAGGCTGGGAATCCTATAATTCACCCCTCCACTTT. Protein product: CASRGWESYNSPLHF.

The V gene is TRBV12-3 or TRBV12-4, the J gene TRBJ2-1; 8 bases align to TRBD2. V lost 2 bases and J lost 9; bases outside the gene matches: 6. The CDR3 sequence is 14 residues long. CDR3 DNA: TGTGCCAGCAGTTTACGGACGGGAGGGACTGAGCAGTTCTTC. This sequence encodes CASSLRTGGTEQFF.

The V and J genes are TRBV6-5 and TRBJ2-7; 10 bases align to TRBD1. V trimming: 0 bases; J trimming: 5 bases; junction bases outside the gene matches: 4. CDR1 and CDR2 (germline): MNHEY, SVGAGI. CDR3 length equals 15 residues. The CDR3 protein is CASSYSGQGTHEQYF. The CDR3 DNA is TGTGCCAGCAGTTACTCGGGACAGGGGACCCACGAGCAGTACTTC.

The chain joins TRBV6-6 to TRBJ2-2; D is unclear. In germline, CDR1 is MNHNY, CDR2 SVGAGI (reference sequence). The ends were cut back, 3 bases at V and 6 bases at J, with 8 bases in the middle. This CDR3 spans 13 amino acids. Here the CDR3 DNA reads TGTGCCAGCAGTTATGGGCTCTCCGGGGAGCTGTTTTTT. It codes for CASSYGLSGELFF.

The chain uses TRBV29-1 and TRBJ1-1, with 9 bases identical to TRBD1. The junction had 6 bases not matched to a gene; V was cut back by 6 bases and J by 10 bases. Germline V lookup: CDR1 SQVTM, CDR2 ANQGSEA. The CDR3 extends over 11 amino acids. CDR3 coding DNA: TGCAGCGTGGGGACAGGGTTGGGAGCTTTCTTT. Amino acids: CSVGTGLGAFF.

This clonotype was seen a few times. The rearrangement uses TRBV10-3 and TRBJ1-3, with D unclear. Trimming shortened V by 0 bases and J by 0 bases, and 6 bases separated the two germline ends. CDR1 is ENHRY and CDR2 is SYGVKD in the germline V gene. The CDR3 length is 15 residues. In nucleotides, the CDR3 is TGTGCCATCAGTGAGTCCATACCCTCTGGAAACACCATATATTTT. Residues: CAISESIPSGNTIYF.

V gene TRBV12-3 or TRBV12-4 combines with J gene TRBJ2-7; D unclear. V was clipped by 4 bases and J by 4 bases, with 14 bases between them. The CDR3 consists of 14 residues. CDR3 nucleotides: TGTGCCAGCAGTTCCTCGAATTGGGTTTACGAGCAGTACTTC. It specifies CASSSSNWVYEQYF.

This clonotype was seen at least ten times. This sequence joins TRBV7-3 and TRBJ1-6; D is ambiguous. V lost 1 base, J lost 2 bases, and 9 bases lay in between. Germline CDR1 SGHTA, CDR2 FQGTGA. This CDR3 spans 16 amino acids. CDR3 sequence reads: CASSLNSRTYNSPLHF. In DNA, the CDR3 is TGTGCCAGCAGCTTAAACAGCCGGACCTATAATTCACCCCTCCACTTT.

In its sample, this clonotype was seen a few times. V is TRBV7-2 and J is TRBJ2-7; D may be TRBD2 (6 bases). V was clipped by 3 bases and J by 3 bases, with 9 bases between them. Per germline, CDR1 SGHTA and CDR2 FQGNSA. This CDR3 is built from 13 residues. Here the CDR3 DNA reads TGTGCCAGCAGCTTGGCGGAGGGCTACGAGCAGTACTTC. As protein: CASSLAEGYEQYF.

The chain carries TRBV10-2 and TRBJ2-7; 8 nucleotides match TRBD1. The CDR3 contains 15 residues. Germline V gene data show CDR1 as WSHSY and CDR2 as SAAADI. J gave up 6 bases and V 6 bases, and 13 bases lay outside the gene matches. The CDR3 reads CASRPGGRRLSEQYF. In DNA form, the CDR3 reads TGCGCCAGCAGGCCAGGGGGCCGGAGGTTAAGCGAGCAGTACTTC.

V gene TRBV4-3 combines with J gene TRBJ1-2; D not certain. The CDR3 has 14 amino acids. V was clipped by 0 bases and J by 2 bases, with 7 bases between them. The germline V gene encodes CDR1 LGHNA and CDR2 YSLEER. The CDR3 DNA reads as TGCGCCAGCAGCCAAGATCCGCGGAACTATGGCTACACCTTC. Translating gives CASSQDPRNYGYTF.

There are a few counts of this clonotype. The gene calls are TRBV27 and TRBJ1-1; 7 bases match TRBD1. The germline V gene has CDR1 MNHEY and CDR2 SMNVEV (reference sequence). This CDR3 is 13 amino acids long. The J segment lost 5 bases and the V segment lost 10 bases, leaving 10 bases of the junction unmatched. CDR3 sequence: CATSTGSQTEAFF. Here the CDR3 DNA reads TGTGCCACCTCGACAGGGAGTCAAACTGAAGCTTTCTTT.

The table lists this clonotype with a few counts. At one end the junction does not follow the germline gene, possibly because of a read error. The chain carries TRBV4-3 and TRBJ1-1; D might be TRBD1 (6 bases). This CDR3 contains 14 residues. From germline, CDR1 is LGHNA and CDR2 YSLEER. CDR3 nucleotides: TGCGCCAGCAGCCAAGAGGGGGGGCAGGCACAATTTATCTTT. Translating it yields CASSQEGGQAQFIF.

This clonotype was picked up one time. CDR3 protein: CASSERTGTGGELFF. The DNA for the CDR3 is TGCGCCAGCAGCGAACGGACAGGGACGGGCGGGGAGCTGTTTTTT. The V call is TRBV5-1, the J call TRBJ2-2, with TRBD1 identical over 8 bases. The germline CDR1 and CDR2 sequences are SGHRS and YFSETQ. Unmatched junction bases numbered 9, after V lost 4 bases and J lost 7 bases. CDR3 size: 15 residues.

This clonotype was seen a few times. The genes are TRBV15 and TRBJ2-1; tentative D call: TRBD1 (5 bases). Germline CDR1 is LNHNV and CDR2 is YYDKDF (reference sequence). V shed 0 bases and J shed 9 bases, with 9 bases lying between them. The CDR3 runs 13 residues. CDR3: CATSREIDSEQFF. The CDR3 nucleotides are TGTGCCACCAGCAGAGAGATAGACAGTGAGCAGTTCTTC.

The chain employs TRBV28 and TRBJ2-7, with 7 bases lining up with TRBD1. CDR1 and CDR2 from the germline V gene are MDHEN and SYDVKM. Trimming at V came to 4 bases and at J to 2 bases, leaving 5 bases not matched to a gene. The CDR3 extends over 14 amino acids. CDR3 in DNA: TGTGCCAGCAGTTCCCAGGGGACAGCCTACGAGCAGTACTTC. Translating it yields CASSSQGTAYEQYF.

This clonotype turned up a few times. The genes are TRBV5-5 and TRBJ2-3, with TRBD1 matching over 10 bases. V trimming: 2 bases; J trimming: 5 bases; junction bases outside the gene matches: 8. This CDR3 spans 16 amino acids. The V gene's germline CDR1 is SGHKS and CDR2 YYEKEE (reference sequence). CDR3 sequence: CASSLDRGRGEDTQYF. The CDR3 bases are TGTGCCAGCAGCTTAGACAGGGGGCGTGGGGAAGATACGCAGTATTTT.

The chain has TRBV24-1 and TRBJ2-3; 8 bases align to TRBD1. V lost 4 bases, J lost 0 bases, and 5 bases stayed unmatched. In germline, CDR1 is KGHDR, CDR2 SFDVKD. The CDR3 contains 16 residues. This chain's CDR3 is CATSDHGQGSTDTQYF. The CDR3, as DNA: TGTGCCACCAGTGACCACGGACAGGGTAGCACAGATACGCAGTATTTT.

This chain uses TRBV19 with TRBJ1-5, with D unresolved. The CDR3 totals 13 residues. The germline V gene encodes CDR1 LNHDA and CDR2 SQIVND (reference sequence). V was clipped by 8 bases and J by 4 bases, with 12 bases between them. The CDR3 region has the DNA TGTGCCAGTGCATCGGACCAAAATCAGCCCCAGCATTTT. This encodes CASASDQNQPQHF. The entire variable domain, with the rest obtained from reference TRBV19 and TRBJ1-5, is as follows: DGGITQSPKYLFRKEGQNVTLSCEQNLNHDAMYWYRQDPGQGLRLIYYSQIVNDFQKGDIAEGYSVSREKKESFPLTVTSAQKNPTAFYLCASASDQNQPQHFGDGTRLSIL.

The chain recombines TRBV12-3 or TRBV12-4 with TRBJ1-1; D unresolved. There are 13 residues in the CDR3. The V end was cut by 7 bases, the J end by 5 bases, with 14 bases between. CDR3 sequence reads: CASTGLPFTEAFF. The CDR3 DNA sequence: TGTGCCAGCACAGGTCTCCCGTTTACTGAAGCTTTCTTT.

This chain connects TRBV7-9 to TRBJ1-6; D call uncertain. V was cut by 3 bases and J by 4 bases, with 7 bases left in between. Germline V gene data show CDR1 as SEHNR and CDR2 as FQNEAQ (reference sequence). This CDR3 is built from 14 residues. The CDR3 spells CASSFPRYNSPLHF. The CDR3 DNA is TGTGCCAGCAGCTTTCCACGGTATAATTCACCCCTCCACTTT.

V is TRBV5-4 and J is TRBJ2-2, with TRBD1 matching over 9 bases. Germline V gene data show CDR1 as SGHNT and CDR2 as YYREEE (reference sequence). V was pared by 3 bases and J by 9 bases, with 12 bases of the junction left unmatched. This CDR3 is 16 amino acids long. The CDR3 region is CASSSSGTGNSWELFF. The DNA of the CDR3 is TGTGCCAGCAGCTCCTCCGGGACAGGGAACTCATGGGAGCTGTTTTTT. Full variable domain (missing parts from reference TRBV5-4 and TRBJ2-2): ETGVTQSPTHLIKTRGQQVTLRCSSQSGHNTVSWYQQALGQGPQFIFQYYREEENGRGNFPPRFSGLQFPNYSSELNVNALELDDSALYLCASSSSGTGNSWELFFGEGSRLTVL.

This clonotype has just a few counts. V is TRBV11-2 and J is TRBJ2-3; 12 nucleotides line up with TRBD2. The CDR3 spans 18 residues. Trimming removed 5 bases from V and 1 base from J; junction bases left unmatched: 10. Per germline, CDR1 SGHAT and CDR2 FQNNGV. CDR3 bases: TGTGCCAGCAGCGCCATCGCTCTAGCGGGGGGGCGCACAGATACGCAGTATTTT. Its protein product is CASSAIALAGGRTDTQYF.